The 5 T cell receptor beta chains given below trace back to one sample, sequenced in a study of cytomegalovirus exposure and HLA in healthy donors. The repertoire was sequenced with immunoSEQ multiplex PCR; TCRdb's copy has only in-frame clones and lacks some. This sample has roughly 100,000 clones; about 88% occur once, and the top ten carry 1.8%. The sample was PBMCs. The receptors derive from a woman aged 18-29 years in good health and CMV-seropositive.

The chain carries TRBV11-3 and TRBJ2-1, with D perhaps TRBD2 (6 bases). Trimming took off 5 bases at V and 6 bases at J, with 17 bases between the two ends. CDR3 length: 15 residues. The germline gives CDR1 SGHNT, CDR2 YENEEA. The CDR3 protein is CASSPMLGTPNEQFF. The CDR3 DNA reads TGTGCCAGCAGCCCAATGCTCGGGACTCCCAATGAGCAGTTCTTC.

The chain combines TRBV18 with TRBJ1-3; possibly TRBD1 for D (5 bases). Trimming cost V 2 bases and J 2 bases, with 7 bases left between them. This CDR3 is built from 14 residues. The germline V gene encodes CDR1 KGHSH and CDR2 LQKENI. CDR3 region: CASSPRGAGNTIYF. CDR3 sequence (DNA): TGTGCCAGCTCACCAAGGGGTGCTGGAAACACCATATATTTT.

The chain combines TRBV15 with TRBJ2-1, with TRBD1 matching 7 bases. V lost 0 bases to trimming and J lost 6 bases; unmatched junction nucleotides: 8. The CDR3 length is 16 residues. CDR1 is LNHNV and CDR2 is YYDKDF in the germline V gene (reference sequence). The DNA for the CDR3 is TGTGCCACCAGCAGAGATCAGAGGACAGGCTCCAATGAGCAGTTCTTC. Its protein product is CATSRDQRTGSNEQFF.

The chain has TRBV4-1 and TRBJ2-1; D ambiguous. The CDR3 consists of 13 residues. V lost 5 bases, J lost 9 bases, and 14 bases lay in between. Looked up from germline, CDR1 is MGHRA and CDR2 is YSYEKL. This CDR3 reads CASSRLGPAEQFF. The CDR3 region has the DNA TGCGCCAGCAGCAGACTCGGCCCAGCTGAGCAGTTCTTC.

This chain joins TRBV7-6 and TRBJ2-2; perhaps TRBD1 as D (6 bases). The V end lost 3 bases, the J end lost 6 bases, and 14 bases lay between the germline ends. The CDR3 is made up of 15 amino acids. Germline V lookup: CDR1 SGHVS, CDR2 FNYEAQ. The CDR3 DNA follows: TGTGCCAGCAGCTTCGGGACAACTAACGCCGGGGAGCTGTTTTTT. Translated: CASSFGTTNAGELFF.